This TCR beta chain originates from a study of preoperative IRX-2 immunotherapy in early breast cancer. This CDR3 contains 16 residues. This sample's treatment: preoperative locoregional IRX-2 cytokine immunotherapy. Patients received preoperative, locoregional IRX-2 cytokine immunotherapy in a phase Ib study. The repertoire was sequenced with immunoSEQ multiplex PCR; TCRdb's copy has only in-frame clones and lacks some. Found here are 75,000 to 100,000 clones, more than 80% of them singletons; the top ten hold roughly 2%. The sample was tumor tissue, taken after IRX-2 immunotherapy. This chain joins TRBV5-2 and TRBJ2-2; the DNA was not used to check the table's D call, TRBD1. TRBV5-2 is tagged as a pseudogene. The TCR originated in a human donor with breast cancer. CDR3: CASSQSGAANTGELFF. The CDR3 DNA reads TGTGCCAGCAGCCAGTCAGGCGCAGCGAACACCGGGGAGCTGTTTTTT.